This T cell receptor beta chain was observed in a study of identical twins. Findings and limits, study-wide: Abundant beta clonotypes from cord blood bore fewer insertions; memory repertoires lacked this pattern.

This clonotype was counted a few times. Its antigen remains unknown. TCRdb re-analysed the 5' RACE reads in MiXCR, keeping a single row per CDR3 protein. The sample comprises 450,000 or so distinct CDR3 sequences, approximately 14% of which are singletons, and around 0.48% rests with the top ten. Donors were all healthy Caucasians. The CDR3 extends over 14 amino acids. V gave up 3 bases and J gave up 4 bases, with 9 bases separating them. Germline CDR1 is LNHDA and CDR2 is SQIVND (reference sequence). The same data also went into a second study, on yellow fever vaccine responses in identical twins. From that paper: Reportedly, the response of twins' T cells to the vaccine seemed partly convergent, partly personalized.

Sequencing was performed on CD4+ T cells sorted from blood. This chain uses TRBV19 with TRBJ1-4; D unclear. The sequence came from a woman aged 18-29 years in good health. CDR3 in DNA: TGTGCCAGTAGTATTGACACGCTTAATGAAAAACTGTTTTTT. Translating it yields CASSIDTLNEKLFF. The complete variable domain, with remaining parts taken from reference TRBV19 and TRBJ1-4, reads DGGITQSPKYLFRKEGQNVTLSCEQNLNHDAMYWYRQDPGQGLRLIYYSQIVNDFQKGDIAEGYSVSREKKESFPLTVTSAQKNPTAFYLCASSIDTLNEKLFFGSGTQLSVL.